The 25 T cell receptor beta chains in this list originate from one sample, sequenced in a study of T cells after yellow fever vaccination. In TCRdb, the 5' RACE reads were re-called with MiXCR into one record per CDR3 protein. Of roughly 68,000 distinct CDR3 sequences in the sample, more than 6.5% were seen once. This sample comprised CD8+ T cells sorted from PBMCs, obtained 35 to 50 days after the first yellow fever vaccination. Source of these receptors: a man aged 18 to 29 who received the YFV17D yellow fever vaccine.

This clonotype was observed many times. The chain links TRBV10-3 to TRBJ2-1; D might be TRBD1 (6 bases). V lost 10 bases and J lost 4, with 14 bases in between. The CDR3 runs 13 residues. Looked up from germline, CDR1 is ENHRY and CDR2 is SYGVKD. The CDR3 sequence: CATLDRTYNEQFF. The CDR3 DNA sequence: TGTGCCACCCTGGACAGAACTTACAATGAGCAGTTCTTC.

This clonotype appeared many times. CDR3 sequence: CSVVGEDNYGYTF. For the CDR3, the DNA is TGCAGCGTTGTAGGGGAGGACAACTATGGCTACACCTTC. The gene calls are TRBV29-1 and TRBJ1-2; D is perhaps TRBD1 (5 bases). CDR1 SQVTM and CDR2 ANQGSEA come from the germline V gene. Deletions cut 4 bases from V and 2 bases from J, with 11 bases between. The CDR3 has 13 amino acids.

This clonotype was seen at least ten times. This chain links TRBV28 with TRBJ2-1; no reliable D call. V shed 7 bases and J shed 0 bases, with 13 bases lying between them. Per the germline V gene, CDR1 is MDHEN and CDR2 is SYDVKM. The CDR3 runs 15 residues. This CDR3 reads CASTPARSSYNEQFF. The CDR3 DNA is TGTGCCAGCACCCCAGCGCGGAGCTCCTACAATGAGCAGTTCTTC.

Details on this clonotype: Given a much more abundant clone one base away, this may be a read error. This chain connects TRBV5-1 to TRBJ2-7, with D maybe TRBD2 (6 bases). This CDR3 region has 12 residues. Trimming took 6 bases from V and 6 from J, leaving 13 bases between them. The germline gives CDR1 SGHRS, CDR2 YFSETQ. Here the CDR3 DNA reads TGCGCCAGCAACTCCGTCGGGGGCGAGCAGTACTTC. It yields the protein CASNSVGGEQYF.

This clonotype was counted only a few times. This chain links TRBV12-3 or TRBV12-4 with TRBJ2-1; D gene unclear. The V end lost 2 bases, the J end lost 1 base, and 9 bases lay between the germline ends. The CDR3 has 15 amino acids. DNA for the CDR3: TGTGCCAGCAGTTTATACCACCCTTCCTACAATGAGCAGTTCTTC. Translation gives CASSLYHPSYNEQFF.

Many counts were recorded for this clonotype. This chain connects TRBV4-1 to TRBJ2-7; possibly TRBD2 for D (6 bases). Germline V CDR1 and CDR2: MGHRA, YSYEKL. This CDR3 region has 11 residues. V was clipped by 7 bases and J by 4 bases, with 8 bases between them. Here the CDR3 reads CASKEGYEQYF. The CDR3 DNA sequence: TGCGCCAGCAAGGAGGGGTACGAGCAGTACTTC.

J is TRBJ2-3 and V is TRBV11-2; D not certain. The CDR3 consists of 13 residues. Trimming took off 3 bases at V and 1 base at J, with 5 bases between the two ends. Germline CDR1 SGHAT, CDR2 FQNNGV. Written as DNA, the CDR3 is TGTGCCAGCAGCTTTGAGGGCACAGATACGCAGTATTTT. Its translation is CASSFEGTDTQYF.

This chain connects TRBV5-1 to TRBJ2-3; D uncertain. Germline-derived CDR1 and CDR2 are SGHRS and YFSETQ. The CDR3 spans 15 residues. V was shortened by 4 bases and J by 0 bases, with 12 bases between the two germline ends. The CDR3 loop reads CASSPESASTDTQYF. DNA for the CDR3: TGCGCCAGCAGCCCGGAGAGCGCTAGCACAGATACGCAGTATTTT.

This clonotype has only a few counts. The chain links TRBV20-1 to TRBJ2-1; TRBD2 matches at 11 bases. In germline, CDR1 is DFQATT, CDR2 SNEGSKA (reference sequence). The CDR3 length is 14 residues. Trimming cost V 6 bases and J 3 bases; bases outside gene matches: 4. The CDR3: CSAPGLADYNEQFF. The CDR3 coding sequence is TGCAGTGCCCCGGGACTAGCGGACTACAATGAGCAGTTCTTC.

This clonotype came up many times. The rearrangement links TRBV7-2 to TRBJ1-1; tentatively, D is TRBD1 (5 bases). Germline CDR1 reads SGHTA; CDR2 reads FQGNSA. V lost 5 bases, J lost 3 bases, and 13 bases lay in between. The CDR3 extends over 14 amino acids. The CDR3 bases are TGTGCCAGCAGCCGCAGGGTTCGGGACACTGAAGCTTTCTTT. This translates into CASSRRVRDTEAFF.

This clonotype was detected ten times or more. V gene TRBV12-3 or TRBV12-4 combines with J gene TRBJ2-5; 11 bases line up with TRBD1. The CDR3 covers 14 residues. After removal of 6 bases from V and 5 bases from J, the junction contained 5 bases not matched to a gene. Here the CDR3 reads CASRAGTGGETQYF. CDR3 sequence (DNA): TGTGCCAGCAGAGCCGGGACAGGGGGTGAGACCCAGTACTTC.

This clonotype was picked up many times. CDR3: CASSLRTFAEQYV. CDR3 in DNA: TGTGCCAGCAGCTTGAGGACATTTGCCGAGCAGTACGTC. The genes are TRBV11-2 and TRBJ2-7, with D possibly TRBD1 on 5 matching bases. The germline gives CDR1 SGHAT, CDR2 FQNNGV. Trimming cost V 3 bases and J 6 bases, with 12 bases left between them. The CDR3 contains 13 residues.

The sample holds a few counts of this clonotype. This rearrangement joins TRBV7-9 to TRBJ2-1; 7 positions agree with TRBD2. Germline CDR1 reads SEHNR; CDR2 reads FQNEAQ (reference sequence). This CDR3 region has 16 residues. J lost 4 bases, V lost 5 bases, and 11 bases had no gene match. CDR3 in amino acids: CASSLIRPGGYNEQFF. The CDR3 nucleotides read TGTGCCAGCAGCCTGATACGGCCCGGGGGGTACAATGAGCAGTTCTTC.

The chain links TRBV20-1 to TRBJ2-7; 10 bases are shared with TRBD1. The germline V gene encodes CDR1 DFQATT and CDR2 SNEGSKA (reference sequence). The length of the CDR3 is 14 residues. With V trimmed by 5 bases and J by 7 bases, 11 bases remained unmatched. CDR3 nucleotides: TGCAGTGCTGATACCGGGACAGGGGATGGGGAGCAGTACTTC. Its translation is CSADTGTGDGEQYF.

This clonotype was observed a few times. The genes are TRBV30 and TRBJ2-7, with D maybe TRBD2 (6 bases). Trimming pared 2 bases from V and 2 bases from J, leaving 13 bases between. Germline CDR1 and CDR2: GTSNPN and SVGIG (reference sequence). The CDR3 loop spans 14 amino acids. The CDR3 DNA reads TGTGCCTGGAGTTTTACGGGGGATCCCTACGAGCAGTACTTC. Translated, it gives CAWSFTGDPYEQYF.

The table lists this clonotype with many counts. The chain recombines TRBV5-6 with TRBJ2-7; TRBD1 agrees at 10 bases. The CDR3 runs to 15 residues. CDR1 and CDR2 from the germline V gene are SGHDT and YYEEEE. V gave up 2 bases and J gave up 5 bases; unmatched junction bases: 7. In DNA form, the CDR3 reads TGTGCCAGCAGCTTCCCGGGACAGGGGATCGACGAGCAGTACTTC. It is translated as CASSFPGQGIDEQYF. Full variable domain (missing parts from reference TRBV5-6 and TRBJ2-7): DAGVTQSPTHLIKTRGQQVTLRCSPKSGHDTVSWYQQALGQGPQFIFQYYEEEERQRGNFPDRFSGHQFPNYSSELNVNALLLGDSALYLCASSFPGQGIDEQYFGPGTRLTVT.

There are many counts of this clonotype. The rearrangement links TRBV4-3 to TRBJ2-5; 8 positions match TRBD1. Germline V lookup: CDR1 LGHNA, CDR2 YSLEER. V lost 0 bases to trimming and J lost 4 bases; unmatched junction nucleotides: 7. The CDR3 runs to 16 residues. The CDR3 region has the DNA TGCGCCAGCAGCCAAGAGGTTGGACAGGGTGGAGAGACCCAGTACTTC. Amino acids: CASSQEVGQGGETQYF.

This clonotype was found a few times. The chain combines TRBV29-1 with TRBJ1-2, with D possibly TRBD1 on 5 matching bases. Germline-derived CDR1 and CDR2 are SQVTM and ANQGSEA. CDR3 length: 13 residues. Trimming removed 4 bases from V and 4 bases from J, with 13 bases in between. The DNA of the CDR3 is TGCAGCGTTGGATCGGAGACAGTCTATGGCTACACCTTC. Protein: CSVGSETVYGYTF.

J is TRBJ2-7 and V is TRBV4-1; D call uncertain. Germline CDR1 reads MGHRA; CDR2 reads YSYEKL. This CDR3 has 14 residues. V dropped 0 bases and J dropped 2 bases, with 8 bases sitting between them. The CDR3 loop reads CASSQESATYEQYF. CDR3 coding DNA: TGCGCCAGCAGCCAAGAATCGGCGACCTACGAGCAGTACTTC.

This clonotype was counted ten times or more. The chain has TRBV7-8 and TRBJ2-5; D possibly corresponds to TRBD1 (5 bases). This CDR3 comprises 15 residues. The V end was cut by 2 bases, the J end by 4 bases, with 14 bases between. CDR1 is SGHVS, CDR2 FQNEAQ, per germline. CDR3 nucleotide sequence: TGTGCCAGCAGCTTATCACGAACTCAGGGAGAGACCCAGTACTTC. This codes for CASSLSRTQGETQYF.

This clonotype was found a few times. The chain has TRBV7-3 and TRBJ2-2; no definite D call. The CDR3 loop spans 13 amino acids. Germline V gene sequence: CDR1 SGHTA, CDR2 FQGTGA. V was clipped by 6 bases and J by 4 bases, with 9 bases between them. CDR3 protein: CASSNHPTGELFF. CDR3 sequence (DNA): TGTGCCAGCAGTAACCATCCCACCGGGGAGCTGTTTTTT.

The V gene is TRBV24-1, the J gene TRBJ2-1, with D uncertain. The CDR3 spans 13 residues. With 1 base removed from V and 10 bases from J, the gap between germline ends came to 10 bases. The germline V gene has CDR1 KGHDR and CDR2 SFDVKD. The CDR3 sequence is CATSDFGDQEQFF. In DNA, the CDR3 is TGTGCCACCAGTGATTTTGGCGATCAGGAGCAGTTCTTC.

In its sample, this clonotype was seen once. It may be a read error: a sequence one base away is much more abundant. This chain connects TRBV3-1 to TRBJ2-3, with D perhaps matching TRBD2 (5 bases). The V end was cut by 5 bases, the J end by 0 bases, with 12 bases between. This CDR3 is built from 15 residues. CDR1 and CDR2 from the germline V gene are LGHDT and YNNKEL (reference sequence). The CDR3 region is CASSETISSTDTQYF. CDR3 in DNA: TGTGCCAGCAGCGAGACTATTTCTAGCACAGATACGCAGTATTTT.

This clonotype was picked up many times. The chain joins TRBV5-1 to TRBJ2-7; 7 nucleotides match TRBD1. J was trimmed by 3 bases and V by 4 bases; bases with no gene match: 10. The CDR3 totals 15 residues. Looked up from germline, CDR1 is SGHRS and CDR2 is YFSETQ. DNA for the CDR3: TGCGCCAGCAGCCCCTACAGGGGAAGTCTCTACGAGCAGTACTTC. Amino acids: CASSPYRGSLYEQYF.

This clonotype was picked up many times. V and J are TRBV6-5 and TRBJ2-2; 7 positions match TRBD2. The CDR3 consists of 15 residues. CDR1 MNHEY and CDR2 SVGAGI come from the germline V gene. The ends lost 4 bases at V and 2 bases at J; junction bases unmatched: 4. The CDR3 loop is CASSSRGGNTGELFF. The DNA for the CDR3 is TGTGCCAGCAGTTCCCGCGGGGGTAACACCGGGGAGCTGTTTTTT.